This entry lists 31 T cell receptor beta chains sequenced from one sample in a study of graft-versus-host responses after intestinal transplantation. Sequenced by immunoSEQ multiplex PCR; TCRdb stores in-frame clones only, minus some. The table has over 75,000 clones, about 82% seen once. Source: PBMCs, taken 255 days after intestinal transplant. The receptors come from a human patient who received an intestinal transplant, so some T cells may come from the graft donor.

V gene TRBV5-1 combines with J gene TRBJ2-1; TRBD1 might be the D (5 bases). Germline CDR1 reads SGHRS; CDR2 reads YFSETQ. The V gene lost 0 bases and the J gene lost 9 bases, with 13 bases spanning the gap. The CDR3 consists of 14 residues. Here the CDR3 reads CASSLAPRGGEQFF. CDR3 in DNA: TGCGCCAGCAGCTTGGCCCCTAGGGGCGGTGAGCAGTTCTTC. The whole variable domain, filled in from reference TRBV5-1 and TRBJ2-1, reads KAGVTQTPRYLIKTRGQQVTLSCSPISGHRSVSWYQQTPGQGLQFLFEYFSETQRNKGNFPGRFSGRQFSNSRSEMNVSTLELGDSALYLCASSLAPRGGEQFFGPGTRLTVL.

This clone showed up just a few times. The chain uses TRBV7-3 and TRBJ2-2, with 10 bases matching TRBD2. This CDR3 spans 16 amino acids. CDR1 is SGHTA, CDR2 FQGTGA, per germline. V was clipped by 5 bases and J by 4 bases; unmatched bases: 7. The CDR3 here is CASSTPSGGGTGELFF. CDR3 sequence (DNA): TGTGCCAGCAGCACCCCTAGCGGGGGTGGCACCGGGGAGCTGTTTTTT. Complete variable domain (other parts from reference TRBV7-3 and TRBJ2-2): GAGVSQTPSNKVTEKGKYVELRCDPISGHTALYWYRQSLGQGPEFLIYFQGTGAADDSGLPNDRFFAVRPEGSVSTLKIQRTERGDSAVYLCASSTPSGGGTGELFFGEGSRLTVL.

The rearrangement joins TRBV18 to TRBJ2-2; D assignment may be TRBD1 or TRBD2 (5 bases each). CDR3 size: 15 residues. CDR1 and CDR2 (germline): KGHSH, LQKENI. V gave up 6 bases and J gave up 3 bases, with 14 bases separating them. CDR3 sequence reads: CASSSGDGYTGELFF. DNA of the CDR3: TGTGCCAGCTCTTCTGGGGACGGTTACACCGGGGAGCTGTTTTTT.

J is TRBJ2-1 and V is TRBV18, with D unresolved. There are 14 residues in the CDR3. The V gene's germline CDR1 is KGHSH and CDR2 LQKENI. Trimming left V 2 bases short and J 5 bases short, with 10 bases between. CDR3 region: CASSPGSVDNEQFF. In nucleotides, the CDR3 is TGTGCCAGCTCACCAGGGTCAGTAGACAATGAGCAGTTCTTC.

The chain is built from TRBV5-6 and TRBJ1-3; D is uncertain. The CDR3 is 16 amino acids. The germline V gene has CDR1 SGHDT and CDR2 YYEEEE. Deletions cut 0 bases from V and 0 bases from J, with 10 bases between. Here the CDR3 DNA reads TGTGCCAGCAGCTTGGCCGCAGACATCTCTGGAAACACCATATATTTT. Its translation: CASSLAADISGNTIYF.

CDR3 in DNA: TGTGCCAGCAGTTTATCCCAGAAGGTCGAGCAGTACGTC. It yields the protein CASSLSQKVEQYV. The J gene is TRBJ2-7, the V gene TRBV28, with no clear D. CDR3 length: 13 residues. Germline V gene data show CDR1 as MDHEN and CDR2 as SYDVKM. V lost 1 base and J lost 6, with 10 bases in between.

The V and J genes are TRBV28 and TRBJ2-6; possibly TRBD2 for D (7 bases). Germline V gene lookup returns CDR1 MDHEN and CDR2 SYDVKM. Trimming removed 5 bases from V and 7 bases from J, with 12 bases in between. The CDR3 runs 14 residues. The CDR3 loop is CASSHPGGANVLTF. The CDR3 DNA sequence: TGTGCCAGCAGTCACCCGGGGGGCGCCAACGTCCTGACTTTC.

J is TRBJ2-2 and V is TRBV19; D possibly corresponds to TRBD2 (6 bases). The CDR3 is made up of 15 amino acids. Trimming took off 7 bases at V and 0 bases at J, with 12 bases between the two ends. The germline CDR1 and CDR2 sequences are LNHDA and SQIVND (reference sequence). The CDR3 DNA reads as TGTGCCAGTAACTTGGAGGGTACGAACACCGGGGAGCTGTTTTTT. Translating gives CASNLEGTNTGELFF.

The chain carries TRBV2 and TRBJ1-1; the D is unclear. The CDR3 covers 14 residues. Germline V gives CDR1 SNHLY, CDR2 FYNNEI. V shed 6 bases and J shed 2 bases, with 13 bases lying between them. CDR3 amino acids: CASRAVGVNTEAFF. The CDR3 coding sequence is TGTGCCAGCAGGGCCGTAGGAGTCAACACTGAAGCTTTCTTT.

This chain joins TRBV27 and TRBJ2-5; D gene unclear. Between the trimmed V and J ends, which lost 3 bases and 1 base, there was a span of 9 bases. Germline loops: CDR1 MNHEY, CDR2 SMNVEV (reference sequence). This CDR3 spans 14 amino acids. In DNA form, the CDR3 reads TGTGCCAGCAGTTTTTCGTCGGGCCAAGAGACCCAGTACTTC. Protein sequence: CASSFSSGQETQYF.

This clone has a handful of counts. This chain links TRBV5-1 with TRBJ2-7; D tentatively reads TRBD1 or TRBD2 (6 bases each). The germline V and J ends were trimmed by 0 bases and 4 bases, with 11 bases remaining between them. This CDR3 has 14 amino acids. Germline V gives CDR1 SGHRS, CDR2 YFSETQ. The CDR3: CASSLAGGTYEQYF. The CDR3 nucleotides read TGCGCCAGCAGCTTGGCTGGCGGGACATACGAGCAGTACTTC. Combining the CDR3 with reference TRBV5-1 and TRBJ2-7 gives the whole variable domain KAGVTQTPRYLIKTRGQQVTLSCSPISGHRSVSWYQQTPGQGLQFLFEYFSETQRNKGNFPGRFSGRQFSNSRSEMNVSTLELGDSALYLCASSLAGGTYEQYFGPGTRLTVT.

The chain couples TRBV7-9 to TRBJ1-2; 7 nucleotides line up with TRBD1. Germline lookup yields CDR1 SEHNR and CDR2 FQNEAQ (reference sequence). The length of the CDR3 is 16 residues. V shed 5 bases, J shed 4 bases, and the junction held 13 bases outside the gene matches. The CDR3 loop is CASSRSGQEIFYGYTF. In nucleotides, the CDR3 is TGTGCCAGCAGCCGGAGCGGACAGGAGATCTTCTATGGCTACACCTTC.

The gene calls are TRBV6-5 and TRBJ1-5; D remains ambiguous. V dropped 10 bases and J dropped 1 base, with 11 bases sitting between them. CDR1 is MNHEY, CDR2 SVGAGI, per germline. The length of the CDR3 is 13 residues. CDR3 sequence reads: CATLVESNQPQHF. CDR3 DNA: TGTGCCACCCTCGTGGAGAGCAATCAGCCCCAGCATTTT.

This clone turned up a few times. The chain joins TRBV28 to TRBJ1-2, with TRBD1 matching over 12 bases. The V gene end was trimmed by 3 bases and the J gene end by 4 bases; junction bases not matched to a gene: 3. The CDR3 sequence is 15 residues long. Germline CDR1 and CDR2: MDHEN and SYDVKM. CDR3 region: CASSLGGQGAYGYTF. CDR3 nucleotides: TGTGCCAGCAGTTTGGGGGGACAGGGGGCCTATGGCTACACCTTC.

In its sample, this clone was seen a few times. This chain connects TRBV6-1 to TRBJ2-6; D is possibly TRBD2 (5 bases). The CDR3 is 15 residues long. CDR1 and CDR2 (germline): MNHNS, SASEGT. Trimming shortened V by 6 bases and J by 4 bases, and 13 bases separated the two germline ends. CDR3 DNA: TGTGCCAGCAGCCCCCGGGGATACGGGGCCAACGTCCTGACTTTC. It translates to CASSPRGYGANVLTF.

This sequence joins TRBV27 and TRBJ2-7, with 7 bases identical to TRBD2. Germline trimming cut 9 bases from V and 6 bases from J; bases unmatched to any gene: 14. The CDR3 covers 14 residues. Germline lookup yields CDR1 MNHEY and CDR2 SMNVEV (reference sequence). CDR3 bases: TGTGCCAGTTCGATTACTGGGGGGGGAGGCGAGCAGTACTTC. Translation: CASSITGGGGEQYF.

This clone was found a few times. The chain joins TRBV6-5 to TRBJ1-2, with D possibly TRBD1 on 6 matching bases. The V gene lost 8 bases and the J gene lost 8 bases, with 15 bases spanning the gap. Germline V CDR1 and CDR2: MNHEY, SVGAGI. The CDR3 runs 12 residues. CDR3 loop: CASHPLGGGYTF. The DNA of the CDR3 is TGTGCCAGCCATCCGCTAGGGGGGGGCTACACCTTC.

The rearrangement uses TRBV5-6 and TRBJ2-2; TRBD1 is a possible D gene (6 bases). Germline V gene sequence: CDR1 SGHDT, CDR2 YYEEEE. CDR3 size: 13 residues. V lost 4 bases to trimming and J lost 4 bases, with 8 bases between them. In DNA, the CDR3 is TGTGCCAGCAGCCCCAGGGGCACCGGGGAGCTGTTTTTT. It encodes CASSPRGTGELFF.

V and J are TRBV4-2 and TRBJ2-5; weak D call: TRBD2 (5 bases). The V end was cut by 4 bases, the J end by 2 bases, with 17 bases between. Per the germline V gene, CDR1 is LGHNA and CDR2 is YNFKEQ. The CDR3 covers 16 residues. The CDR3, as DNA: TGTGCCAGCAGCCCCACCCCCGGACGAGGGCAAGAGACCCAGTACTTC. This sequence encodes CASSPTPGRGQETQYF.

The chain links TRBV7-2 to TRBJ2-5, with 11 bases that match TRBD2. Losses at the gene ends were 3 bases for V and 7 bases for J; bases not matched to a gene: 4. Germline V lookup: CDR1 SGHTA, CDR2 FQGNSA. The CDR3 loop spans 14 amino acids. The CDR3 sequence is CASSFSGGAGTQYF. CDR3 sequence (DNA): TGTGCCAGCAGCTTTAGCGGGGGGGCGGGGACCCAGTACTTC. Combining the CDR3 with reference TRBV7-2 and TRBJ2-5 gives the whole variable domain GAGVSQSPSNKVTEKGKDVELRCDPISGHTALYWYRQSLGQGLEFLIYFQGNSAPDKSGLPSDRFSAERTGGSVSTLTIQRTQQEDSAVYLCASSFSGGAGTQYFGPGTRLLVL.

The chain carries TRBV10-3 and TRBJ2-1, with a tentative D call TRBD1 (6 bases). V was cut by 6 bases and J by 7 bases, with 22 bases left in between. Germline V CDR1 and CDR2: ENHRY, SYGVKD. This CDR3 has 16 residues. CDR3: CAISGPDRPALNEQFF. CDR3 sequence (DNA): TGTGCCATCAGCGGTCCAGACAGGCCCGCTTTGAATGAGCAGTTCTTC.

This chain uses TRBV5-1 with TRBJ1-4; TRBD1 agrees at 8 bases. CDR3 length: 14 amino acids. The V segment lost 0 bases and the J segment 8 bases; nucleotides outside the gene matches: 3. Germline CDR1 SGHRS, CDR2 YFSETQ. Written as DNA, the CDR3 is TGCGCCAGCAGCTTGGGACAGGGGAAGGAAAAACTGTTTTTT. Amino acid sequence: CASSLGQGKEKLFF.

V usage is TRBV28 and J usage is TRBJ1-5, with 7 positions matching TRBD1. V was pared by 0 bases and J by 5 bases, with 10 bases of the junction left unmatched. The CDR3 is 17 amino acids. Germline CDR1 and CDR2: MDHEN and SYDVKM. The CDR3 region has the DNA TGTGCCAGCAGTTTATGGGGGGTGAGGGGGCCGGATCAGCCCCAGCATTTT. Its protein product is CASSLWGVRGPDQPQHF.

This rearrangement joins TRBV6-1 to TRBJ1-5; D is uncertain. The CDR3 sequence is 12 residues long. CDR1 MNHNS and CDR2 SASEGT come from the germline V gene. Trimming removed 2 bases from V and 7 bases from J, with 6 bases in between. CDR3 residues: CASSEYPQPQHF. In DNA, the CDR3 is TGTGCCAGCAGTGAATATCCCCAGCCCCAGCATTTT.

This clone was seen only once. V and J are TRBV28 and TRBJ2-5; TRBD1 is a possible D gene (6 bases). With the DNA end fitting TRBJ2-7 better, the J assignment may be wrong. Germline-derived CDR1 and CDR2 are MDHEN and SYDVKM. The length of the CDR3 is 14 residues. CDR3 in amino acids: CASRPPGTTYEQYF. The CDR3 region has the DNA TGTGCCAGCAGACCCCCCGGGACAACCTACGAGCAGTACTTC.

This rearrangement joins TRBV9 to TRBJ1-1; no clear D. Trimming stripped 0 bases from V and 2 bases from J, with 5 bases between. CDR1 and CDR2 from the germline V gene are SGDLS and YYNGEE. This CDR3 contains 13 residues. The CDR3 DNA reads TGTGCCAGCAGCGTAGAGGAAAACACTGAAGCTTTCTTT. Encoded protein: CASSVEENTEAFF.

The rearrangement uses TRBV28 and TRBJ2-2, with 8 nucleotides matching TRBD1. With 8 bases clipped from V and 6 bases from J, the junction kept 5 bases outside the gene matches. CDR3 length equals 13 residues. Germline-derived CDR1 and CDR2 are MDHEN and SYDVKM. Here the CDR3 DNA reads TGTGCCAGCCGGCAGGGGGCGCCCGGGGAGCTGTTTTTT. Its translation: CASRQGAPGELFF. The entire variable domain, with the rest obtained from reference TRBV28 and TRBJ2-2, is as follows: DVKVTQSSRYLVKRTGEKVFLECVQDMDHENMFWYRQDPGLGLRLIYFSYDVKMKEKGDIPEGYSVSREKKERFSLILESASTNQTSMYLCASRQGAPGELFFGEGSRLTVL.

The chain has TRBV5-1 and TRBJ2-7, with unresolved D. This CDR3 region has 17 residues. Trimming shortened V by 2 bases and J by 0 bases, and 18 bases separated the two germline ends. Germline CDR1 reads SGHRS; CDR2 reads YFSETQ. The CDR3 loop reads CASSLTSPVPSSYEQYF. The CDR3 bases are TGCGCCAGCAGCTTAACCAGCCCAGTCCCCAGCTCCTACGAGCAGTACTTC.

The V gene is TRBV2, the J gene TRBJ2-5; D unclear. This CDR3 has 11 residues. Germline values: CDR1 SNHLY, CDR2 FYNNEI. V was trimmed by 1 base and J by 14 bases, leaving 11 bases between them. DNA of the CDR3: TGTGCCAGCAGTGAAGGGCCCCAGTCCTACTTC. Protein sequence: CASSEGPQSYF.

Sample share makes this clone medium-sized. The chain employs TRBV6-4 and TRBJ2-2; 9 nucleotides match TRBD2. Germline V gene data show CDR1 as MRHNA and CDR2 as SNTAGT. This CDR3 has 16 residues. V dropped 8 bases and J dropped 0; count of bases not matched to a gene: 7. The CDR3 sequence: CASSLLAGANTGELFF. DNA for the CDR3: TGTGCCAGCTCCCTACTAGCGGGCGCGAACACCGGGGAGCTGTTTTTT.

The rearrangement uses TRBV6-5 and TRBJ1-3, with D possibly being TRBD1 (6 bases). Trimming removed 5 bases from V and 4 bases from J, with 12 bases in between. This CDR3 contains 14 residues. Per the germline V gene, CDR1 is MNHEY and CDR2 is SVGAGI. CDR3 coding DNA: TGTGCCAGCAGTAGGGGGGGTTCCGGAAACACCATATATTTT. Protein: CASSRGGSGNTIYF.